A single sample is the source of the 30 T cell receptor beta chains below, sequenced in a study of blood T cell repertoires in COVID-19. Assay: immunoSEQ multiplex PCR; the TCRdb copy retains only in-frame clones and omits some. Of tens of thousands of clones listed, around 80% are singletons. The sample consisted of peripheral blood. The receptors stem from a human donor in a cohort sampled during active COVID-19.

CDR3 bases: TGTGCCAGCAGACCCGGGGAGGAGACCCAGTACTTC. It specifies CASRPGEETQYF. This chain joins TRBV12-3 or TRBV12-4 and TRBJ2-5, with a possible D match to TRBD2 (5 bases). V lost 6 bases and J lost 5, with 10 bases in between. The CDR3 is 12 amino acids.

This rearrangement joins TRBV5-4 to TRBJ2-7; D is possibly TRBD2 (5 bases). Germline V gene data show CDR1 as SGHNT and CDR2 as YYREEE (reference sequence). The V gene lost 4 bases and the J gene lost 2 bases, with 16 bases spanning the gap. The CDR3 spans 15 residues. For the CDR3, the DNA is TGTGCCAGCAGCCCCGGGGTCCGATCCACCTACGAGCAGTACTTC. This translates into CASSPGVRSTYEQYF.

The chain uses TRBV10-1 and TRBJ1-2; no clear D gene. Germline V gives CDR1 WNHNN, CDR2 SYGVQD (reference sequence). With 3 bases removed from V and 3 bases from J, the gap between germline ends came to 5 bases. The length of the CDR3 is 12 residues. CDR3 in amino acids: CASSDSDYGYTF. CDR3 in DNA: TGCGCCAGCAGTGATTCCGACTATGGCTACACCTTC.

This clone appeared a few times. The V call is TRBV6-5, the J call TRBJ2-7; TRBD1 might be the D (5 bases). The V and J ends lost 2 bases and 9 bases respectively, with 17 bases between them. Germline loops: CDR1 MNHEY, CDR2 SVGAGI. CDR3 length: 14 residues. CDR3: CASSYGRTRDAQYF. The CDR3 nucleotides are TGTGCCAGCAGTTACGGTCGGACAAGAGATGCGCAGTACTTC.

This rearrangement joins TRBV5-1 to TRBJ1-6; 10 bases fit TRBD1. The CDR3 consists of 17 residues. Germline V gene lookup returns CDR1 SGHRS and CDR2 YFSETQ. V lost 4 bases and J lost 6; bases outside the gene matches: 10. The CDR3 sequence: CASSPSTDRGVNSPLHF. In DNA form, the CDR3 reads TGCGCCAGCAGCCCCTCGACGGACAGGGGGGTTAATTCACCCCTCCACTTT.

In regard to this clone: One end of the junction does not line up with germline, which may come from a read error. The chain combines TRBV27 with TRBJ2-5, with D perhaps TRBD2 (6 bases). Looked up from germline, CDR1 is MNHEY and CDR2 is SMNVEV (reference sequence). The CDR3 consists of 16 residues. In DNA, the CDR3 is TGTGCCAGCAGTTTATCCCAGGTCGGGGGTCAAGGGACCCAGTACTTC. It yields the protein CASSLSQVGGQGTQYF.

This clone was seen only a few times. The V gene is TRBV7-9, the J gene TRBJ2-7; no clear D. The CDR3 is made up of 11 amino acids. Germline CDR1 reads SEHNR; CDR2 reads FQNEAQ (reference sequence). Trimming pared 2 bases from V and 6 bases from J, leaving 5 bases between. This CDR3 reads CASSLYGEQYF. CDR3 bases: TGTGCCAGCAGCTTATACGGCGAGCAGTACTTC.

J is TRBJ2-4 and V is TRBV12-3 or TRBV12-4; D unclear. The CDR3 runs 12 residues. V lost 6 bases, J lost 6 bases, and 9 bases lay in between. DNA for the CDR3: TGTGCCAGCAGACTGCACTTAAACATTCAGTACTTC. Translation gives CASRLHLNIQYF.

The V and J genes are TRBV6-6 and TRBJ1-5; tentative D call: TRBD1 (6 bases). V lost 7 bases to trimming and J lost 5 bases, with 12 bases between them. Germline V lookup: CDR1 MNHNY, CDR2 SVGAGI (reference sequence). This CDR3 has 13 residues. CDR3 nucleotide sequence: TGTGCCAGCACCACAGGGATGGATCAGCCCCAGCATTTT. Amino acid sequence: CASTTGMDQPQHF.

This clone was found a few times. The J gene is TRBJ2-1, the V gene TRBV7-9; D ambiguous. The V gene lost 5 bases and the J gene lost 8 bases, with 7 bases spanning the gap. Looked up from germline, CDR1 is SEHNR and CDR2 is FQNEAQ (reference sequence). This CDR3 is 11 amino acids long. CDR3 in amino acids: CASSPSDEQFF. As DNA, the CDR3 is TGTGCCAGCAGCCCCTCAGATGAGCAGTTCTTC.

This clone was observed a single time. The chain carries TRBV6-5 and TRBJ1-1; tentatively, D is TRBD1 (5 bases). The germline V and J ends were trimmed by 0 bases and 1 base, with 9 bases remaining between them. Germline V lookup: CDR1 MNHEY, CDR2 SVGAGI. The length of the CDR3 is 15 residues. The CDR3 loop is CASSYSSRENTEAFF. The CDR3 DNA reads as TGTGCCAGCAGTTACTCGAGCAGGGAGAACACTGAAGCTTTCTTT.

The genes are TRBV2 and TRBJ2-2; maybe TRBD2 (6 bases). The CDR3 extends over 15 amino acids. Germline values: CDR1 SNHLY, CDR2 FYNNEI. V lost 6 bases, J lost 6 bases, and 17 bases lay in between. The CDR3 DNA reads TGTGCCAGCAGAACCGGGACTGGGGCCGCCGGGGAGCTGTTTTTT. This gives the protein CASRTGTGAAGELFF.

This chain uses TRBV4-1 with TRBJ1-5; 8 bases match TRBD1. The CDR3 totals 15 residues. Germline CDR1 MGHRA, CDR2 YSYEKL. With 2 bases clipped from V and 9 bases from J, the junction kept 9 bases outside the gene matches. CDR3 region: CASSQSDRDSWPQHF. Here the CDR3 DNA reads TGCGCCAGCAGCCAATCGGACAGGGACTCTTGGCCCCAGCATTTT.

The chain combines TRBV5-1 with TRBJ2-7; 9 nucleotides match TRBD1. This CDR3 is 14 amino acids long. Unmatched junction bases numbered 6, after V lost 2 bases and J lost 6 bases. Looked up from germline, CDR1 is SGHRS and CDR2 is YFSETQ. CDR3 bases: TGCGCCAGCAGCTTTACCGGGACAGGGCCCGAGCAGTACTTC. Its translation: CASSFTGTGPEQYF.

This rearrangement joins TRBV6-5 to TRBJ2-1, with 10 bases fitting TRBD2. CDR3 size: 15 residues. Per germline, CDR1 MNHEY and CDR2 SVGAGI. The ends lost 0 bases at V and 4 bases at J; junction bases unmatched: 0. The CDR3 loop is CASSYSSGGYNEQFF. The CDR3, as DNA: TGTGCCAGCAGTTACTCTAGCGGGGGGTACAATGAGCAGTTCTTC.

The rearrangement joins TRBV2 to TRBJ2-5, with TRBD1 matching 8 bases. The V and J ends lost 11 bases and 5 bases, in that order; junction bases with no gene match: 7. The germline V gene encodes CDR1 SNHLY and CDR2 FYNNEI. The CDR3 runs to 12 residues. In nucleotides, the CDR3 is TGTGCCGTCCAGGGGGCAGGGGAGACCCAGTACTTC. This codes for CAVQGAGETQYF.

This chain uses TRBV19 with TRBJ1-1; 8 nucleotides match TRBD1. Germline values: CDR1 LNHDA, CDR2 SQIVND (reference sequence). V lost 6 bases to trimming and J lost 1 base; unmatched junction nucleotides: 7. CDR3 size: 15 residues. The CDR3 DNA sequence: TGTGCCAGTAGCCGTATGGACAGGGCGAACACTGAAGCTTTCTTT. This translates into CASSRMDRANTEAFF.

The rearrangement joins TRBV5-1 to TRBJ1-3; no reliable D call. V was clipped by 6 bases and J by 4 bases, with 20 bases between them. Germline lookup yields CDR1 SGHRS and CDR2 YFSETQ. The CDR3 spans 16 residues. This chain's CDR3 is CASTNVGLDQGNTIYF. The CDR3 DNA reads as TGCGCCAGCACGAACGTCGGACTAGACCAGGGAAACACCATATATTTT.

J is TRBJ1-2 and V is TRBV10-3, with TRBD1 identical over 8 bases. This CDR3 spans 16 amino acids. Trimming took 8 bases from V and 5 from J; bases not matched to a gene: 16. The germline gives CDR1 ENHRY, CDR2 SYGVKD. CDR3 amino acids: CAIWDLKDRAVYGYTF. DNA of the CDR3: TGTGCCATCTGGGACCTTAAGGACAGGGCCGTTTATGGCTACACCTTC.

This clone has a single count. This chain connects TRBV7-2 to TRBJ1-2, with 7 bases matching TRBD1. V lost 5 bases and J lost 4; bases outside the gene matches: 7. Germline-derived CDR1 and CDR2 are SGHTA and FQGNSA. The CDR3 spans 14 residues. CDR3 sequence: CASSPQTGIYGYTF. The CDR3 nucleotides are TGTGCCAGCAGCCCCCAGACAGGGATCTATGGCTACACCTTC.

The chain is built from TRBV7-3 and TRBJ1-2, with D possibly being TRBD1 (6 bases). The CDR3 runs 13 residues. V lost 5 bases and J 8 bases, leaving 15 bases between the germline ends. Germline CDR1 SGHTA, CDR2 FQGTGA. The CDR3 DNA sequence: TGTGCCAGCAGCCCCGGCGGGGGCGGGGGCTACACCTTC. It specifies CASSPGGGGGYTF.

The rearrangement links TRBV30 to TRBJ2-3; 9 bases map to TRBD1. This CDR3 contains 11 residues. V was clipped by 0 bases and J by 15 bases; unmatched bases: 4. CDR1 and CDR2 from the germline V gene are GTSNPN and SVGIG (reference sequence). The CDR3 nucleotides read TGTGCCTGGAGTGTACAGGGGGCAAAATATTTT. Amino acid sequence: CAWSVQGAKYF.

The chain has TRBV9 and TRBJ2-2; 11 nucleotides match TRBD2. This CDR3 region has 16 residues. In germline, CDR1 is SGDLS, CDR2 YYNGEE. Trimming at V came to 3 bases and at J to 5 bases, leaving 6 bases not matched to a gene. CDR3 sequence: CASSAPVAGGTGELFF. The CDR3 DNA reads as TGTGCCAGCAGCGCCCCTGTAGCGGGGGGGACCGGGGAGCTGTTTTTT. The entire variable domain, with the rest obtained from reference TRBV9 and TRBJ2-2, is as follows: DSGVTQTPKHLITATGQRVTLRCSPRSGDLSVYWYQQSLDQGLQFLIQYYNGEERAKGNILERFSAQQFPDLHSELNLSSLELGDSALYFCASSAPVAGGTGELFFGEGSRLTVL.

The genes are TRBV15 and TRBJ2-2, with TRBD2 matching 8 bases. The CDR3 spans 18 residues. Germline V gives CDR1 LNHNV, CDR2 YYDKDF (reference sequence). The V segment lost 0 bases and the J segment 6 bases; nucleotides outside the gene matches: 12. CDR3 sequence: CATSRDPSGGIRAGELFF. Here the CDR3 DNA reads TGTGCCACCAGCAGAGATCCCAGCGGGGGCATTAGGGCCGGGGAGCTGTTTTTT.

This chain joins TRBV6-2 or TRBV6-3 and TRBJ2-2; a weak D match, TRBD1 (6 bases). The CDR3 spans 15 residues. CDR1 and CDR2 (germline): MNHEY, SVGEGT. The ends were cut back, 2 bases at V and 6 bases at J, with 13 bases in the middle. The CDR3 DNA reads TGTGCCAGCAGTTACGTGGGACAAAGGTCCGGGGAGCTGTTTTTT. This codes for CASSYVGQRSGELFF.

This clone was seen only a few times. This chain uses TRBV6-5 with TRBJ1-1; 7 bases line up with TRBD1. The V segment lost 6 bases and the J segment 7 bases; nucleotides outside the gene matches: 11. This CDR3 spans 14 amino acids. From germline, CDR1 is MNHEY and CDR2 SVGAGI. The CDR3 is CASRRELTGFEAFF. DNA for the CDR3: TGTGCCAGCAGAAGGGAGTTGACAGGGTTTGAAGCTTTCTTT.

The V call is TRBV7-2, the J call TRBJ2-1; 8 positions match TRBD2. Germline values: CDR1 SGHTA, CDR2 FQGNSA. V was pared by 8 bases and J by 1 base, with 7 bases of the junction left unmatched. This CDR3 has 15 residues. The CDR3: CASLLADQSYNEQFF. Written as DNA, the CDR3 is TGTGCCAGCTTACTAGCGGACCAATCCTACAATGAGCAGTTCTTC.

This rearrangement joins TRBV5-5 to TRBJ2-1; maybe TRBD1 (6 bases). The CDR3 sequence is 15 residues long. Germline V CDR1 and CDR2: SGHKS, YYEKEE (reference sequence). V lost 3 bases, J lost 1 base, and 11 bases lay in between. The CDR3 sequence is CASSSRQVSYNEQFF. The CDR3 DNA is TGTGCCAGCAGCTCGCGACAGGTTTCCTACAATGAGCAGTTCTTC.

This clone showed up just a few times. The CDR3 bases are TGTGCCAGCAGTGCACTATTTCCAGATACGCAGTATTTT. The encoded protein is CASSALFPDTQYF. V usage is TRBV27 and J usage is TRBJ2-3; D remains unclear. Trimming left V 5 bases short and J 4 bases short, with 10 bases between. Germline assignment: CDR1 MNHEY and CDR2 SMNVEV (reference sequence). CDR3 length: 13 residues.

This clone was counted only a few times. In nucleotides, the CDR3 is TGCGCCAGCAGCGTCTTGACAGGTGGCAACACTGAAGCTTTCTTT. This translates into CASSVLTGGNTEAFF. The chain links TRBV5-1 to TRBJ1-1; the D gene is possibly TRBD1 (6 bases). With 4 bases removed from V and 2 bases from J, the gap between germline ends came to 15 bases. The germline gives CDR1 SGHRS, CDR2 YFSETQ. The CDR3 contains 15 residues. Supplemented by reference TRBV5-1 and TRBJ1-1, the full variable domain reads KAGVTQTPRYLIKTRGQQVTLSCSPISGHRSVSWYQQTPGQGLQFLFEYFSETQRNKGNFPGRFSGRQFSNSRSEMNVSTLELGDSALYLCASSVLTGGNTEAFFGQGTRLTVV.